The 21 T cell receptor beta chains reported below all come from one sample, sequenced in a study of cytomegalovirus exposure and HLA in healthy donors listed by TCRdb under 2017. Library construction relied on the immunoSEQ multiplex PCR assay. TCRdb retrieved this table from immuneACCESS and kept in-frame rearrangements only. Not all clones are present; in checked studies, unresolved V genes account for under half, and no reason is known for the remainder. The sample table contains roughly 170,000 clones; only one count was recorded for 65% to 85% of them. Roughly 2.8% of the sample rests with the top ten. The sequencing sample was made of PBMCs. The receptors were sampled from a young woman in good health and CMV-seropositive.

This clone was detected only a few times. The rearrangement joins TRBV4-1 to TRBJ2-7, with D uncertain. This CDR3 spans 13 amino acids. V shed 3 bases and J shed 0 bases, with 6 bases lying between them. Per germline, CDR1 MGHRA and CDR2 YSYEKL. The CDR3, as DNA: TGCGCCAGCAGCCATCCCAGCTCCTACGAGCAGTACTTC. Its translation: CASSHPSSYEQYF.

The chain links TRBV4-1 to TRBJ1-3; maybe TRBD1 (6 bases). V lost 5 bases and J 7 bases, leaving 30 bases between the germline ends. This CDR3 is built from 19 residues. The germline CDR1 and CDR2 sequences are MGHRA and YSYEKL. CDR3 DNA: TGCGCCAGCAGCAAAACAGGGCTGACCTATCCTATCAACCGGAACACCATATATTTT. The encoded protein is CASSKTGLTYPINRNTIYF.

This clone was detected a few times. V usage is TRBV4-1 and J usage is TRBJ2-1; perhaps TRBD1 as D (7 bases). The CDR3 spans 13 residues. Germline V lookup: CDR1 MGHRA, CDR2 YSYEKL. V lost 11 bases and J lost 6, with 17 bases in between. This CDR3 is CAWGAGGCNEQFF. CDR3 sequence (DNA): TGCGCCTGGGGGGCAGGGGGTTGCAATGAGCAGTTCTTC.

The chain uses TRBV5-1 and TRBJ2-2; 8 nucleotides line up with TRBD2. Per the germline V gene, CDR1 is SGHRS and CDR2 is YFSETQ. V lost 5 bases, J lost 5 bases, and 5 bases stayed unmatched. The CDR3 covers 14 residues. Here the CDR3 DNA reads TGCGCCAGCAGGGGGACTAGTGGGACCGGGGAGCTGTTTTTT. This gives the protein CASRGTSGTGELFF.

The chain recombines TRBV5-6 with TRBJ2-1, with 9 bases lining up with TRBD2. V gave up 4 bases and J gave up 1 base; unmatched junction bases: 3. This CDR3 region has 15 residues. In germline, CDR1 is SGHDT, CDR2 YYEEEE. CDR3 in DNA: TGTGCCAGCAGCCAGAGCGGGGGGTCCTACAATGAGCAGTTCTTC. Protein: CASSQSGGSYNEQFF.

CDR3 sequence (DNA): TGTGCCAGCAGCCCCGGACAGTCCATGAACACTGAAGCTTTCTTT. Amino acid sequence: CASSPGQSMNTEAFF. This sequence joins TRBV7-6 and TRBJ1-1; D may be TRBD1 (6 bases). V dropped 5 bases and J dropped 0 bases, with 13 bases sitting between them. From germline, CDR1 is SGHVS and CDR2 FNYEAQ. The CDR3 has 15 residues. Full variable domain (missing parts from reference TRBV7-6 and TRBJ1-1): GAGVSQSPRYKVTKRGQDVALRCDPISGHVSLYWYRQALGQGPEFLTYFNYEAQQDKSGLPNDRFSAERPEGSISTLTIQRTEQRDSAMYRCASSPGQSMNTEAFFGQGTRLTVV.

The chain's CDR3 is CASSRDYNEKLFF. As DNA, the CDR3 is TGTGCCAGCAGCCGGGACTACAATGAAAAACTGTTTTTT. This sequence joins TRBV7-6 and TRBJ1-4; D possibly corresponds to TRBD1 (5 bases). CDR3 length: 13 residues. The V and J ends lost 5 bases and 5 bases respectively, with 9 bases between them. Germline V lookup: CDR1 SGHVS, CDR2 FNYEAQ.

This clone was counted a single time. This chain uses TRBV7-8 with TRBJ2-7, with D maybe TRBD1 (6 bases). Germline CDR1 reads SGHVS; CDR2 reads FQNEAQ. V was cut by 5 bases and J by 5 bases, with 19 bases left in between. The CDR3 runs to 15 residues. CDR3 loop: CASSHLVGGVNEQYF. The CDR3 DNA reads TGTGCCAGCAGCCACCTCGTAGGGGGAGTAAACGAGCAGTACTTC.

The DNA of the CDR3 is TGTGCCAGCTCACCGAGCGTGACAGGGCGCCACGAGCAGTACTTC. Translation: CASSPSVTGRHEQYF. The rearrangement joins TRBV18 to TRBJ2-7; 7 positions match TRBD1. Germline lookup yields CDR1 KGHSH and CDR2 LQKENI. V dropped 3 bases and J dropped 5; count of bases not matched to a gene: 10. The CDR3 has 15 residues. Supplemented by reference TRBV18 and TRBJ2-7, the full variable domain reads NAGVMQNPRHLVRRRGQEARLRCSPMKGHSHVYWYRQLPEEGLKFMVYLQKENIIDESGMPKERFSAEFPKEGPSILRIQQVVRGDSAAYFCASSPSVTGRHEQYFGPGTRLTVT.

The chain combines TRBV2 with TRBJ2-5, with 7 nucleotides matching TRBD1. Trimming took 2 bases from V and 5 from J; bases not matched to a gene: 5. The CDR3 sequence is 14 residues long. Per the germline V gene, CDR1 is SNHLY and CDR2 is FYNNEI. This chain's CDR3 is CASSEQGEWETQYF. CDR3 nucleotides: TGTGCCAGCAGTGAACAGGGGGAGTGGGAGACCCAGTACTTC.

V usage is TRBV5-1 and J usage is TRBJ2-1, with D perhaps TRBD2 (5 bases). Germline loops: CDR1 SGHRS, CDR2 YFSETQ. V lost 8 bases and J lost 10, with 22 bases in between. This CDR3 has 14 residues. CDR3 bases: TGCGCCAGTTTTTCGGCGGGCACCTCGGCCGAGCAGTTCTTC. This translates into CASFSAGTSAEQFF.

V usage is TRBV9 and J usage is TRBJ2-7; 7 bases fit TRBD1. Germline values: CDR1 SGDLS, CDR2 YYNGEE. With 3 bases clipped from V and 3 bases from J, the junction kept 9 bases outside the gene matches. The CDR3 contains 15 residues. The CDR3 DNA reads TGTGCCAGCAGCGCAACCCAGACAGGGTTCTACGAGCAGTACTTC. It specifies CASSATQTGFYEQYF.

The chain joins TRBV5-1 to TRBJ1-1; possibly TRBD1 for D (5 bases). CDR1 is SGHRS and CDR2 is YFSETQ in the germline V gene. The length of the CDR3 is 14 residues. Trimming left V 0 bases short and J 1 base short, with 7 bases between. The chain's CDR3 is CASSLDRTNTEAFF. CDR3 DNA sequence: TGCGCCAGCAGCTTGGACAGGACGAACACTGAAGCTTTCTTT.

V gene TRBV27 combines with J gene TRBJ1-1, with TRBD1 matching over 7 bases. The CDR3 runs 17 residues. The trim removed 5 bases at V and 2 bases at J, leaving 14 bases unmatched. Germline lookup yields CDR1 MNHEY and CDR2 SMNVEV (reference sequence). CDR3 loop: CASSPAQTGRLNTEAFF. The CDR3 DNA reads TGTGCCAGCAGTCCCGCCCAGACAGGGAGGTTAAACACTGAAGCTTTCTTT.

V gene TRBV30 combines with J gene TRBJ2-7; TRBD1 might be the D (6 bases). V dropped 0 bases and J dropped 2 bases, with 23 bases sitting between them. Germline values: CDR1 GTSNPN, CDR2 SVGIG (reference sequence). The CDR3 runs 18 residues. The DNA of the CDR3 is TGTGCCTGGAGTGTATCTCGATTGGGCAGGGGTGCCCCCTACGAGCAGTACTTC. Amino acids: CAWSVSRLGRGAPYEQYF.

The chain links TRBV19 to TRBJ2-7; possibly TRBD1 for D (6 bases). The CDR3 has 13 amino acids. Trimming removed 10 bases at V and 2 bases at J, with 15 bases between. Per germline, CDR1 LNHDA and CDR2 SQIVND (reference sequence). In nucleotides, the CDR3 is TGTGCCACCCACCCCAGGGGAACCTACGAGCAGTACTTC. Protein product: CATHPRGTYEQYF.

Of note for this clone: The sample has other DNA sequences that encode this CDR3 too. The rearrangement joins TRBV6-1 to TRBJ1-2; perhaps TRBD1 as D (6 bases). Germline loops: CDR1 MNHNS, CDR2 SASEGT. Deletions cut 0 bases from V and 2 bases from J, with 7 bases between. The CDR3 spans 14 residues. This chain's CDR3 is CASSEARGNYGYTF. CDR3 bases: TGTGCCAGCAGTGAAGCCAGGGGAAACTATGGCTACACCTTC.

The chain recombines TRBV5-1 with TRBJ2-1, with 7 bases matching TRBD2. In germline, CDR1 is SGHRS, CDR2 YFSETQ. The CDR3 contains 14 residues. Germline trimming cut 1 base from V and 10 bases from J; bases unmatched to any gene: 8. The chain's CDR3 is CASSLNPSGREQFF. CDR3 nucleotides: TGCGCCAGCAGCTTGAATCCTAGCGGACGGGAGCAGTTCTTC.

This clone showed up just once. This sequence joins TRBV7-2 and TRBJ2-1; 11 bases fit TRBD2. CDR1 is SGHTA and CDR2 is FQGNSA in the germline V gene. The CDR3 length is 15 residues. Germline trimming cut 4 bases from V and 4 bases from J; bases unmatched to any gene: 3. The CDR3: CASSSGLAGYNEQFF. CDR3 nucleotides: TGTGCCAGCAGCTCTGGACTAGCGGGTTACAATGAGCAGTTCTTC.

This sequence joins TRBV5-6 and TRBJ2-1; D unresolved. The CDR3 consists of 13 residues. V was cut by 5 bases and J by 0 bases, with 6 bases left in between. From germline, CDR1 is SGHDT and CDR2 YYEEEE. DNA for the CDR3: TGTGCCAGCAGTCCTAGCTCCTACAATGAGCAGTTCTTC. Amino acids: CASSPSSYNEQFF.

The chain recombines TRBV6-6 with TRBJ1-5; D perhaps matches TRBD1 (5 bases). Between the trimmed V and J ends, which lost 6 bases and 7 bases, there was a span of 13 bases. The CDR3 consists of 13 residues. Germline CDR1 reads MNHNY; CDR2 reads SVGAGI (reference sequence). The CDR3 DNA reads TGTGCCAGCAGATCGACAGTGGGACAGCCCCAGCATTTT. This encodes CASRSTVGQPQHF.